The 28 T cell receptor beta chains in this list originate from one sample, sequenced in a study of OX40 agonist ivuxolimab in advanced cancers. Generated by immunoSEQ multiplex PCR, the TCRdb table keeps only in-frame clones and is missing some. The sample has about 110,000 clones, 90% seen once; the top ten hold around 0.48%. This specimen consisted of CD4+ or CD8+ T cells sorted from blood, obtained in a trial of the OX40 agonist ivuxolimab. The receptors were gathered from an adult with an advanced solid tumor such as melanoma, head and neck, liver or kidney cancer.

This clone was counted a single time. The chain couples TRBV5-1 to TRBJ1-3; D call uncertain. The CDR3 sequence is 15 residues long. Germline values: CDR1 SGHRS, CDR2 YFSETQ. V lost 4 bases and J 0 bases, leaving 11 bases between the germline ends. The CDR3: CASSPMGYSGNTIYF. CDR3 nucleotide sequence: TGCGCCAGCAGCCCCATGGGCTACTCTGGAAACACCATATATTTT. Full variable domain (remainder filled in from reference TRBV5-1 and TRBJ1-3): KAGVTQTPRYLIKTRGQQVTLSCSPISGHRSVSWYQQTPGQGLQFLFEYFSETQRNKGNFPGRFSGRQFSNSRSEMNVSTLELGDSALYLCASSPMGYSGNTIYFGEGSWLTVV.

The chain links TRBV4-2 to TRBJ2-2; weak D call: TRBD1 (6 bases). The CDR3 consists of 15 residues. Germline assignment: CDR1 LGHNA and CDR2 YNFKEQ. Trimming removed 0 bases at V and 5 bases at J, with 10 bases between. The CDR3 bases are TGTGCCAGCAGCCAAGAGAGCAGGGGAACCGGGGAGCTGTTTTTT. Encoded protein: CASSQESRGTGELFF.

V gene TRBV9 combines with J gene TRBJ1-5; maybe TRBD1 (5 bases). Germline V gives CDR1 SGDLS, CDR2 YYNGEE. This CDR3 spans 15 amino acids. V was cut by 7 bases and J by 3 bases, with 17 bases left in between. The CDR3 DNA reads as TGTGCCAGCGCCGTGGGGCCAGCTTACAATCAGCCCCAGCATTTT. Translated: CASAVGPAYNQPQHF.

The rearrangement links TRBV9 to TRBJ1-6; 7 positions agree with TRBD1. V lost 4 bases to trimming and J lost 3 bases; unmatched junction nucleotides: 10. This CDR3 is 17 amino acids long. Germline lookup yields CDR1 SGDLS and CDR2 YYNGEE. Written as DNA, the CDR3 is TGTGCCAGCAGCCCAGGGACAGCCTTACTCTATAATTCACCCCTCCACTTT. Its translation is CASSPGTALLYNSPLHF. The full variable domain, in which reference TRBV9 and TRBJ1-6 provide the parts outside the CDR3, is DSGVTQTPKHLITATGQRVTLRCSPRSGDLSVYWYQQSLDQGLQFLIQYYNGEERAKGNILERFSAQQFPDLHSELNLSSLELGDSALYFCASSPGTALLYNSPLHFGNGTRLTVT.

The chain is built from TRBV5-1 and TRBJ1-1; D not resolved. The CDR3 has 14 residues. Germline CDR1 reads SGHRS; CDR2 reads YFSETQ. The V end was cut by 5 bases, the J end by 1 base, with 12 bases between. CDR3 nucleotide sequence: TGCGCCAGCAGGGAAGCACGTTCGAACACTGAAGCTTTCTTT. Translation gives CASREARSNTEAFF.

The chain recombines TRBV27 with TRBJ1-2; 9 nucleotides align to TRBD1. This CDR3 comprises 12 residues. With 10 bases clipped from V and 7 bases from J, the junction kept 7 bases outside the gene matches. Germline-derived CDR1 and CDR2 are MNHEY and SMNVEV (reference sequence). The CDR3 nucleotides are TGTGCCAAAATGGGACAGGGAAGTGGCTACACCTTC. It yields the protein CAKMGQGSGYTF.

In regard to this clone: At one boundary the junction diverges from the germline segment, which might be a read error. The chain has TRBV29-1 and TRBJ2-5, with no clear D. The CDR3 is 12 amino acids. The germline V gene has CDR1 SQVTM and CDR2 ANQGSEA. CDR3 protein: CSVEGLGETQYF. CDR3 in DNA: TGCAGCGTCGAAGGGCTGGGGGAGACCCAGTACTTC.

The V gene is TRBV5-1, the J gene TRBJ1-2; TRBD1 matches 9 bases. V lost 3 bases to trimming and J lost 4 bases; unmatched junction nucleotides: 7. This CDR3 is 15 amino acids long. From germline, CDR1 is SGHRS and CDR2 YFSETQ. CDR3 bases: TGCGCCAGCAGCTCCGGACAGGGGCCCGTCTATGGCTACACCTTC. Its translation: CASSSGQGPVYGYTF.

This chain links TRBV7-2 with TRBJ2-3, with D hard to call. The CDR3 consists of 16 residues. Germline assignment: CDR1 SGHTA and CDR2 FQGNSA. The ends were cut back, 5 bases at V and 1 base at J, with 16 bases in the middle. In nucleotides, the CDR3 is TGTGCCAGCAGCCGCGAACGTGCAGGCCGCACAGATACGCAGTATTTT. Translation gives CASSRERAGRTDTQYF.

The rearrangement joins TRBV30 to TRBJ1-2, with no clear D. Trimming removed 1 base at V and 6 bases at J, with 9 bases between. The CDR3 totals 12 residues. Germline-derived CDR1 and CDR2 are GTSNPN and SVGIG (reference sequence). The CDR3 DNA is TGTGCCTGGAGTGGCGGGAGGCATGGCTACACCTTC. It is translated as CAWSGGRHGYTF.

The genes are TRBV10-3 and TRBJ2-7, with D possibly called TRBD1 or TRBD2 (6 bases each). The CDR3 covers 14 residues. Per germline, CDR1 ENHRY and CDR2 SYGVKD. V lost 2 bases to trimming and J lost 5 bases, with 13 bases between them. Written as DNA, the CDR3 is TGTGCCATCAGTGAGCGGGGGCGCGACCACGAGCAGTACTTC. Amino acids: CAISERGRDHEQYF.

This sequence joins TRBV7-2 and TRBJ2-7; no definite D call. Germline V gene lookup returns CDR1 SGHTA and CDR2 FQGNSA. Trimming pared 5 bases from V and 5 bases from J, leaving 10 bases between. The CDR3 has 12 residues. The CDR3 sequence: CASSLGPHEQYF. The CDR3 DNA is TGTGCCAGCAGCCTAGGGCCGCACGAGCAGTACTTC.

This rearrangement joins TRBV19 to TRBJ2-1, with D possibly matching TRBD2 (7 bases). The CDR3 is 16 residues long. Germline V gene sequence: CDR1 LNHDA, CDR2 SQIVND (reference sequence). Trimming stripped 4 bases from V and 4 bases from J, with 17 bases between. The CDR3 nucleotides read TGTGCCAGTAGTAAGCCACAGGGAGGGTATTACAATGAGCAGTTCTTC. This gives the protein CASSKPQGGYYNEQFF.

This sequence joins TRBV4-1 and TRBJ2-7; 8 nucleotides line up with TRBD1. V dropped 1 base and J dropped 2; count of bases not matched to a gene: 7. Germline assignment: CDR1 MGHRA and CDR2 YSYEKL. The CDR3 is 16 amino acids. In DNA form, the CDR3 reads TGCGCCAGCAGCCAAGCATTCAGGACAGGGACCTACGAGCAGTACTTC. Amino acid sequence: CASSQAFRTGTYEQYF.

V usage is TRBV7-8 and J usage is TRBJ1-2; tentative D call: TRBD1 (6 bases). Germline loops: CDR1 SGHVS, CDR2 FQNEAQ. Between the trimmed V and J ends, which lost 3 bases and 2 bases, there was a span of 13 bases. The CDR3 has 15 residues. The CDR3 nucleotides read TGTGCCAGCAGCTTCAAGGGGGACGCAAACTATGGCTACACCTTC. It translates to CASSFKGDANYGYTF.

This clone appeared a few times. The sample contains more than one DNA sequence encoding this CDR3. The chain couples TRBV15 to TRBJ1-3, with no clear D. The CDR3 contains 13 residues. The V end was cut by 0 bases, the J end by 4 bases, with 4 bases between. Germline CDR1 is LNHNV and CDR2 is YYDKDF (reference sequence). This chain's CDR3 is CATSRDPGNTIYF. DNA for the CDR3: TGTGCCACCAGCAGAGATCCCGGAAACACCATATATTTT. The variable domain in full, with the rest retrieved from reference TRBV15 and TRBJ1-3, is DAMVIQNPRYQVTQFGKPVTLSCSQTLNHNVMYWYQQKSSQAPKLLFHYYDKDFNNEADTPDNFQSRRPNTSFCFLDIRSPGLGDTAMYLCATSRDPGNTIYFGEGSWLTVV.

The J gene is TRBJ2-5, the V gene TRBV29-1; 10 nucleotides align to TRBD1. The CDR3 is 16 residues long. The germline gives CDR1 SQVTM, CDR2 ANQGSEA. The J segment lost 4 bases and the V segment lost 2 bases, leaving 10 bases of the junction unmatched. This CDR3 reads CSVEIPGQGPRETQYF. For the CDR3, the DNA is TGCAGCGTTGAAATCCCGGGACAGGGGCCCAGAGAGACCCAGTACTTC.

The chain has TRBV5-1 and TRBJ2-6; D is unclear. Germline assignment: CDR1 SGHRS and CDR2 YFSETQ. This CDR3 spans 16 amino acids. V was cut by 4 bases and J by 0 bases, with 11 bases left in between. The CDR3 DNA reads TGCGCCAGCAGCGGCCTGAAAAGCTCTGGGGCCAACGTCCTGACTTTC. It specifies CASSGLKSSGANVLTF.

V usage is TRBV27 and J usage is TRBJ1-6, with D perhaps TRBD1 (5 bases). Germline V gives CDR1 MNHEY, CDR2 SMNVEV (reference sequence). The length of the CDR3 is 15 residues. The V gene lost 2 bases and the J gene lost 6 bases, with 11 bases spanning the gap. Here the CDR3 reads CASSLGGIRNSPLHF. The CDR3 bases are TGTGCCAGCAGTTTAGGGGGGATCCGTAATTCACCCCTCCACTTT.

The chain is built from TRBV7-8 and TRBJ1-2; D ambiguous. Per the germline V gene, CDR1 is SGHVS and CDR2 is FQNEAQ. Trimming pared 0 bases from V and 3 bases from J, leaving 5 bases between. The CDR3 extends over 13 amino acids. The CDR3 DNA reads TGTGCCAGCAGCTTAGCAAGAGACTATGGCTACACCTTC. Encoded protein: CASSLARDYGYTF. The full variable domain, with the rest looked up from reference TRBV7-8 and TRBJ1-2, is GAGVSQSPRYKVAKRGQDVALRCDPISGHVSLFWYQQALGQGPEFLTYFQNEAQLDKSGLPSDRFFAERPEGSVSTLKIQRTQQEDSAVYLCASSLARDYGYTFGSGTRLTVV.

V and J are TRBV5-5 and TRBJ1-1, with D tentatively TRBD1 (5 bases). The CDR3 extends over 16 amino acids. Germline V gene lookup returns CDR1 SGHKS and CDR2 YYEKEE (reference sequence). Trimming shortened V by 0 bases and J by 0 bases, and 12 bases separated the two germline ends. The CDR3 bases are TGTGCCAGCAGCTTGGCCAGTGCGGACATGAACACTGAAGCTTTCTTT. Protein sequence: CASSLASADMNTEAFF.

This chain joins TRBV18 and TRBJ1-5, with D unclear. Trimming pared 5 bases from V and 9 bases from J, leaving 26 bases between. Germline CDR1 reads KGHSH; CDR2 reads LQKENI. The CDR3 covers 17 residues. As DNA, the CDR3 is TGTGCCAGCTCAGCAGTGGGAGTGGAGGTATTGAAGAGGCCCCAGCATTTT. Translating it yields CASSAVGVEVLKRPQHF.

This chain connects TRBV28 to TRBJ1-2; D remains unclear. Trimming removed 3 bases from V and 4 bases from J, with 9 bases in between. The CDR3 has 13 residues. From germline, CDR1 is MDHEN and CDR2 SYDVKM. CDR3 nucleotide sequence: TGTGCCAGCAGTTTGAACCGGGGCTATGGCTACACCTTC. As protein: CASSLNRGYGYTF.

This chain links TRBV30 with TRBJ2-1; TRBD1 matches at 9 bases. This CDR3 comprises 14 residues. The J segment lost 7 bases and the V segment lost 6 bases, leaving 10 bases of the junction unmatched. Germline V lookup: CDR1 GTSNPN, CDR2 SVGIG (reference sequence). The CDR3 here is CACTWDRVGNEQFF. Written as DNA, the CDR3 is TGTGCCTGTACGTGGGACAGGGTGGGGAATGAGCAGTTCTTC.

This sequence joins TRBV4-1 and TRBJ1-4; no firm D call. Germline values: CDR1 MGHRA, CDR2 YSYEKL. CDR3 length: 16 amino acids. The V end lost 6 bases, the J end lost 0 bases, and 14 bases lay between the germline ends. The CDR3 sequence is CASSRLGPATNEKLFF. CDR3 in DNA: TGCGCCAGCAGTCGGTTGGGCCCTGCAACTAATGAAAAACTGTTTTTT.

The rearrangement joins TRBV27 to TRBJ1-2; 9 positions match TRBD1. Looked up from germline, CDR1 is MNHEY and CDR2 is SMNVEV (reference sequence). Trimming at V came to 5 bases and at J to 2 bases, leaving 6 bases not matched to a gene. The CDR3 length is 15 residues. CDR3 sequence: CASSARTGVNYGYTF. CDR3 DNA sequence: TGTGCCAGCAGTGCTCGGACAGGGGTCAACTATGGCTACACCTTC.

The chain combines TRBV9 with TRBJ2-3; D gene unclear. Trimming removed 1 base at V and 4 bases at J, with 13 bases between. This CDR3 is 15 amino acids long. Germline assignment: CDR1 SGDLS and CDR2 YYNGEE. The CDR3 sequence: CASSVSPREADTQYF. The CDR3 region has the DNA TGTGCCAGCAGCGTATCCCCGCGTGAGGCAGATACGCAGTATTTT.

This chain connects TRBV7-2 to TRBJ2-7; the D gene is possibly TRBD2 (6 bases). Germline lookup yields CDR1 SGHTA and CDR2 FQGNSA. CDR3 size: 14 residues. V lost 5 bases and J lost 1, with 12 bases in between. The CDR3 nucleotides read TGTGCCAGCAGCAGAGGGAGGAATTCCTACGAGCAGTACTTC. Protein product: CASSRGRNSYEQYF.